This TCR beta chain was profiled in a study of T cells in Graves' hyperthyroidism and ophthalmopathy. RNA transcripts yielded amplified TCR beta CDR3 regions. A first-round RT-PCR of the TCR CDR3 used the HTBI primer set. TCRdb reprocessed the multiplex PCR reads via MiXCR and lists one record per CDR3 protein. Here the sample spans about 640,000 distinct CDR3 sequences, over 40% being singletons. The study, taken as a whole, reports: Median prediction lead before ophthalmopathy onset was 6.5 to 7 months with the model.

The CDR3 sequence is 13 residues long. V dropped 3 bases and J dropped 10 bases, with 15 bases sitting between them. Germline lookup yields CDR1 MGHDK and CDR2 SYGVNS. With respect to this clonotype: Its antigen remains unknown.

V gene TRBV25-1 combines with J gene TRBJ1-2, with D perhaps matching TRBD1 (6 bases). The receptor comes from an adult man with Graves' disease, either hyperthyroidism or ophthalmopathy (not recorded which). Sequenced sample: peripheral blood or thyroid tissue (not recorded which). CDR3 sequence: CASSEEEGVDYTF. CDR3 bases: TGTGCCAGCAGTGAGGAGGAGGGGGTAGACTACACCTTC.